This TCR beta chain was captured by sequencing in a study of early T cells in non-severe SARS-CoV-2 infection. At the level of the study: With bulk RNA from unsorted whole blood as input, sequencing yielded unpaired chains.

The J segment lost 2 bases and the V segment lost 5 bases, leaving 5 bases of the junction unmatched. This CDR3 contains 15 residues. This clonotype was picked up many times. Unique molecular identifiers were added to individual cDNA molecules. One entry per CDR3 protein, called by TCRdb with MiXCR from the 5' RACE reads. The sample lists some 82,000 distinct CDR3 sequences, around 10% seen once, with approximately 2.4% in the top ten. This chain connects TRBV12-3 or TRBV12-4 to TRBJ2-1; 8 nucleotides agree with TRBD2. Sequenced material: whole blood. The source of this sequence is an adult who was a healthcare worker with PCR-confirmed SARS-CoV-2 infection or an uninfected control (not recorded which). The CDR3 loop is CASSRRGGAYNEQFF. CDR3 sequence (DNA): TGTGCCAGCAGTCGTCGGGGGGGCGCCTACAATGAGCAGTTCTTC.